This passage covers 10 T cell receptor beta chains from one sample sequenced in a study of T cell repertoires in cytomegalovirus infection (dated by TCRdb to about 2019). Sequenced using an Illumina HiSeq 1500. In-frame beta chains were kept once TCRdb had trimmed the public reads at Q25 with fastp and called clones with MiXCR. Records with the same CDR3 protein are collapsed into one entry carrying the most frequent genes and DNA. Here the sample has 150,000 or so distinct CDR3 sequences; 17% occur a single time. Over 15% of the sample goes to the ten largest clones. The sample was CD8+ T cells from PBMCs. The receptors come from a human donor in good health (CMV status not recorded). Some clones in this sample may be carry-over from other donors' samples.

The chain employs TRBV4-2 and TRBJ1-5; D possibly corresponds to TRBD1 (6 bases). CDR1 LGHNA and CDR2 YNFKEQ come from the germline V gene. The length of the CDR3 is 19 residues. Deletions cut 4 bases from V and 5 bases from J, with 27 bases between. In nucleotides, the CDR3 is TGTGCCAGCAGCCGATCAGGAGGGGGGGGGGCGTTTGTCCATCAGCCCCAGCATTTT. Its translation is CASSRSGGGGAFVHQPQHF.

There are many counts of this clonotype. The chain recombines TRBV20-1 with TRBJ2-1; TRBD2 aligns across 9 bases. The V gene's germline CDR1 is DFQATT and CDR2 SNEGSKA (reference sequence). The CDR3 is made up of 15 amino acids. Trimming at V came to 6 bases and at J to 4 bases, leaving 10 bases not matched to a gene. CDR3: CSARALAGNYNEQFF. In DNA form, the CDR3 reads TGCAGTGCCCGCGCTCTAGCGGGGAATTACAATGAGCAGTTCTTC.

The CDR3 protein is CASSPGTTSYEQYF. The CDR3 region has the DNA TGTGCCAGCAGCCCCGGGACTACCTCCTACGAGCAGTACTTC. The chain uses TRBV7-6 and TRBJ2-7; 7 positions match TRBD2. Germline V gives CDR1 SGHVS, CDR2 FNYEAQ. The CDR3 covers 14 residues. With 5 bases clipped from V and 0 bases from J, the junction kept 4 bases outside the gene matches. Using reference TRBV7-6 and TRBJ2-7 for the parts outside the CDR3, the full variable domain is GAGVSQSPRYKVTKRGQDVALRCDPISGHVSLYWYRQALGQGPEFLTYFNYEAQQDKSGLPNDRFSAERPEGSISTLTIQRTEQRDSAMYRCASSPGTTSYEQYFGPGTRLTVT.

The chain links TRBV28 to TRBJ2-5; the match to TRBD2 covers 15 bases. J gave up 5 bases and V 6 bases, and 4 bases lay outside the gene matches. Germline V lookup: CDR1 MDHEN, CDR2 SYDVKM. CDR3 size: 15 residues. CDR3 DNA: TGTGCCAGCAGACACGGACTAGCGGGAGGGGAGACCCAGTACTTC. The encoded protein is CASRHGLAGGETQYF.

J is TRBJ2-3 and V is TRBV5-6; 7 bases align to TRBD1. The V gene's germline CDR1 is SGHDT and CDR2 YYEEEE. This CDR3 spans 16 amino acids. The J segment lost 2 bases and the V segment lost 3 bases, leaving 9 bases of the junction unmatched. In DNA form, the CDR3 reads TGTGCCAGCAGCTCTTCGCCGGGACAGTCCACAGATACGCAGTATTTT. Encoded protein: CASSSSPGQSTDTQYF. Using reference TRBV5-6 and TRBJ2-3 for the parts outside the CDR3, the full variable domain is DAGVTQSPTHLIKTRGQQVTLRCSPKSGHDTVSWYQQALGQGPQFIFQYYEEEERQRGNFPDRFSGHQFPNYSSELNVNALLLGDSALYLCASSSSPGQSTDTQYFGPGTRLTVL.

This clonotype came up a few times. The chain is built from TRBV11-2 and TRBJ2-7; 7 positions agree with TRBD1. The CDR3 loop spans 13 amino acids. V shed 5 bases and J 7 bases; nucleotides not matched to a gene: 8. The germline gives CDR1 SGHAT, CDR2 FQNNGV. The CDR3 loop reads CASSVGTASEQYF. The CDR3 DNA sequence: TGTGCCAGCAGCGTAGGGACAGCTAGTGAGCAGTACTTC. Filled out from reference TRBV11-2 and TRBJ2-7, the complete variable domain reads EAGVAQSPRYKIIEKRQSVAFWCNPISGHATLYWYQQILGQGPKLLIQFQNNGVVDDSQLPKDRFSAERLKGVDSTLKIQPAKLEDSAVYLCASSVGTASEQYFGPGTRLTVT.

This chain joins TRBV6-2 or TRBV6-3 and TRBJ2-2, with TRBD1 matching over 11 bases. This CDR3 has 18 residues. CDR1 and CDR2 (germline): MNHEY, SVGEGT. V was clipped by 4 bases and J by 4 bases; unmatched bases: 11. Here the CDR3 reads CASSFSGQGAIFTGELFF. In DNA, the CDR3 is TGTGCCAGCAGTTTTTCCGGACAGGGGGCTATCTTCACCGGGGAGCTGTTTTTT.

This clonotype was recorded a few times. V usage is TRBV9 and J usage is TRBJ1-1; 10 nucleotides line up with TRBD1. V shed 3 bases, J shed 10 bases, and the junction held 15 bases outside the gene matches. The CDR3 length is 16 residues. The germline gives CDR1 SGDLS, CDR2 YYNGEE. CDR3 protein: CASSDQLGTGEVGAFF. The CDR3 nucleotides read TGTGCCAGCAGCGATCAACTAGGGACAGGGGAAGTAGGAGCTTTCTTT.

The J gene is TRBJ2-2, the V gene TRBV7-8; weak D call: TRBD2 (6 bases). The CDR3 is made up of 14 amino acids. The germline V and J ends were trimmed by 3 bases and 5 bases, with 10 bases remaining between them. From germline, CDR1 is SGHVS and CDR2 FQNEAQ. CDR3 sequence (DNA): TGTGCCAGCAGCTTCCGGGCGGGGACCGGGGAGCTGTTTTTT. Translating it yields CASSFRAGTGELFF. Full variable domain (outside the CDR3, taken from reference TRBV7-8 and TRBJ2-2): GAGVSQSPRYKVAKRGQDVALRCDPISGHVSLFWYQQALGQGPEFLTYFQNEAQLDKSGLPSDRFFAERPEGSVSTLKIQRTQQEDSAVYLCASSFRAGTGELFFGEGSRLTVL.

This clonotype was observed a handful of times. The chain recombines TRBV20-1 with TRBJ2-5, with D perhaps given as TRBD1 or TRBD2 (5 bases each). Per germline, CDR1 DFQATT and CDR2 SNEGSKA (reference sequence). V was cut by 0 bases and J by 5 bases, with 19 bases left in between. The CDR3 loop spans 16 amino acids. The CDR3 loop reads CSARDRDPRGDETQYF. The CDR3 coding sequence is TGCAGTGCTAGAGACCGGGACCCTAGAGGCGACGAGACCCAGTACTTC.